The 32 T cell receptor beta chains reported below all come from one sample, sequenced in a study of control samples from healthy donors and cancer patients. TCRdb's copy holds only in-frame clones and misses some; the assay was immunoSEQ multiplex PCR. This table has 130,000 or so clones, roughly 90% appearing once. Material: blood. These receptors all come from a middle-aged man in good health.

In its sample, this clone was seen a few times. The CDR3 DNA reads TGCAGTGTCTCGCCGGATACGCAGTATTTT. Translated: CSVSPDTQYF. The chain is built from TRBV20-1 and TRBJ2-3, with no clear D. This CDR3 comprises 10 residues. Per the germline V gene, CDR1 is DFQATT and CDR2 is SNEGSKA (reference sequence). V dropped 7 bases and J dropped 6 bases, with 8 bases sitting between them.

The gene calls are TRBV6-1 and TRBJ1-2; 9 bases match TRBD1. Losses at the gene ends were 0 bases for V and 4 bases for J; bases not matched to a gene: 21. The CDR3 consists of 21 residues. Germline values: CDR1 MNHNS, CDR2 SASEGT. The DNA of the CDR3 is TGTGCCAGCAGTGAAGCGAATCCCATCACCGGGACAGGGTATCGTCGCTATGGCTACACCTTC. Protein: CASSEANPITGTGYRRYGYTF.

The CDR3 sequence: CASSGSGDTQYF. In DNA form, the CDR3 reads TGCGCCAGCAGTGGTAGCGGAGATACGCAGTATTTT. V and J are TRBV10-2 and TRBJ2-3, with D perhaps TRBD2 (6 bases). The CDR3 spans 12 residues. V lost 4 bases and J lost 5, with 7 bases in between. Germline CDR1 WSHSY, CDR2 SAAADI.

This chain links TRBV3-1 (or the pseudogene TRBV3-2) with TRBJ1-2; 8 nucleotides match TRBD1. CDR1 LGHDT and CDR2 YNNKEL come from the germline V gene (reference sequence). The CDR3 has 13 amino acids. V lost 4 bases, J lost 7 bases, and 5 bases stayed unmatched. CDR3 coding DNA: TGTGCCAGCAGCCGCGGACAGGGAGGTGGCTACACCTTC. It yields the protein CASSRGQGGGYTF.

This sequence joins TRBV2 and TRBJ2-3; 10 bases match TRBD2. The germline V gene has CDR1 SNHLY and CDR2 FYNNEI. This CDR3 contains 15 residues. Unmatched junction bases numbered 6, after V lost 3 bases and J lost 6 bases. The DNA of the CDR3 is TGTGCCAGCAGTGACACTAGCGGGGATTGGGATACGCAGTATTTT. Protein sequence: CASSDTSGDWDTQYF.

The J gene is TRBJ1-3, the V gene TRBV3-1 (or the pseudogene TRBV3-2), with 9 nucleotides matching TRBD1. After removal of 1 base from V and 6 bases from J, the junction contained 7 bases not matched to a gene. Germline V CDR1 and CDR2: LGHDT, YNNKEL (reference sequence). The CDR3 is 16 residues long. DNA for the CDR3: TGTGCCAGCAGCCAAGGAGGGACAGGGACCGCAAACACCATATATTTT. Its protein is CASSQGGTGTANTIYF.

This clone has a handful of counts. J is TRBJ2-5 and V is TRBV5-1; D not resolved. V shed 0 bases and J shed 4 bases, with 13 bases lying between them. This CDR3 spans 15 amino acids. Looked up from germline, CDR1 is SGHRS and CDR2 is YFSETQ. CDR3 region: CASSLAGPGRETQYF. The DNA of the CDR3 is TGCGCCAGCAGCTTGGCAGGCCCGGGCCGAGAGACCCAGTACTTC.

Of note for this clone: One junction end disagrees with the germline gene, perhaps due to a read error. The rearrangement joins TRBV9 to TRBJ2-7, with D hard to call. Germline V lookup: CDR1 SGDLS, CDR2 YYNGEE. This CDR3 region has 11 residues. CDR3 sequence reads: CASSVGFELHF. In DNA, the CDR3 is TGTGCCAGCAGCGTAGGTTTCGAGCTACACTTC.

This clone was detected a few times. V and J are TRBV4-2 and TRBJ2-3, with D unresolved. CDR3 size: 16 residues. Trimming took off 1 base at V and 0 bases at J, with 11 bases between the two ends. Germline-derived CDR1 and CDR2 are LGHNA and YNFKEQ. The CDR3 bases are TGTGCCAGCAGCCAAGGGTTATTATCTAGCACAGATACGCAGTATTTT. Protein: CASSQGLLSSTDTQYF.

CDR3 nucleotides: TGTGCCAGCAGTTTCGGGTCGGAACAGGGGGCTTATGGCTACACCTTC. This gives the protein CASSFGSEQGAYGYTF. V and J are TRBV28 and TRBJ1-2, with 9 bases that match TRBD1. The CDR3 is made up of 16 amino acids. The trim removed 3 bases at V and 5 bases at J, leaving 10 bases unmatched. Germline CDR1 and CDR2: MDHEN and SYDVKM.

This chain links TRBV15 with TRBJ2-3, with TRBD2 matching over 7 bases. CDR1 is LNHNV and CDR2 is YYDKDF in the germline V gene (reference sequence). J lost 2 bases, V lost 0 bases, and 5 bases had no gene match. The CDR3 has 16 residues. CDR3 sequence: CATSRELAEYTDTQYF. CDR3 DNA sequence: TGTGCCACCAGCAGAGAGCTAGCGGAATACACAGATACGCAGTATTTT.

The chain has TRBV6-5 and TRBJ2-3, with a weak D call TRBD2 (7 bases). The germline V gene encodes CDR1 MNHEY and CDR2 SVGAGI. The CDR3 is made up of 15 amino acids. V lost 2 bases to trimming and J lost 2 bases, with 11 bases between them. CDR3 loop: CASSYAGAATDTQYF. CDR3 nucleotides: TGTGCCAGCAGTTACGCGGGGGCAGCCACAGATACGCAGTATTTT.

This chain links TRBV2 with TRBJ1-1; D possibly corresponds to TRBD1 (5 bases). Trimming removed 4 bases from V and 7 bases from J, with 13 bases in between. The CDR3 consists of 13 residues. Germline CDR1 is SNHLY and CDR2 is FYNNEI. The CDR3 nucleotides read TGTGCCAGCAGTGCCTTTGACAGTGGTGAAGCTTTCTTT. This translates into CASSAFDSGEAFF.

The rearrangement links TRBV9 to TRBJ1-3; tentative D call: TRBD1 (6 bases). The CDR3 covers 16 residues. CDR1 SGDLS and CDR2 YYNGEE come from the germline V gene. V lost 0 bases and J lost 2, with 12 bases in between. In DNA form, the CDR3 reads TGTGCCAGCAGCGTAGATCAGGGGAGAGCTGGAAACACCATATATTTT. Its translation is CASSVDQGRAGNTIYF. The full variable domain, completed using reference TRBV9 and TRBJ1-3, is DSGVTQTPKHLITATGQRVTLRCSPRSGDLSVYWYQQSLDQGLQFLIQYYNGEERAKGNILERFSAQQFPDLHSELNLSSLELGDSALYFCASSVDQGRAGNTIYFGEGSWLTVV.

The chain employs TRBV19 and TRBJ1-1, with TRBD1 matching 12 bases. Germline lookup yields CDR1 LNHDA and CDR2 SQIVND (reference sequence). Germline trimming cut 8 bases from V and 4 bases from J; bases unmatched to any gene: 11. The length of the CDR3 is 16 residues. In DNA, the CDR3 is TGTGCCAGTTCCTGGGGGGACAGGGGGCTCGGCACTGAAGCTTTCTTT. Its protein is CASSWGDRGLGTEAFF.

Comments on this clone: A junction end diverges from the germline sequence, so it may reflect a read error. The CDR3 sequence is CATSRERPGQIYEQYF. The CDR3 DNA follows: TGTGCCACCAGCCGAGAGCGTCCGGGACAGATATACGAGCAGTACTTC. This rearrangement joins TRBV15 to TRBJ2-7, with 7 nucleotides matching TRBD1. This CDR3 spans 16 amino acids. The V gene's germline CDR1 is LNHNV and CDR2 YYDKDF (reference sequence). Based on the CDR3 plus reference TRBV15 and TRBJ2-7, the full variable domain is DAMVIQNPRYQVTQFGKPVTLSCSQTLNHNVMYWYQQKSSQAPKLLFHYYDKDFNNEADTPDNFQSRRPNTSFCFLDIRSPGLGDTAMYLCATSRERPGQIYEQYFGPGTRLTVT.

This sequence joins TRBV6-5 and TRBJ1-4; weak D call: TRBD1 (5 bases). The CDR3 length is 16 residues. Germline V CDR1 and CDR2: MNHEY, SVGAGI. Trimming took off 0 bases at V and 7 bases at J, with 15 bases between the two ends. This CDR3 reads CASSYSGPGSAEKLFF. The CDR3 region has the DNA TGTGCCAGCAGTTACTCGGGTCCAGGGTCGGCTGAAAAACTGTTTTTT.

The chain links TRBV6-2 or TRBV6-3 to TRBJ2-1; 9 bases agree with TRBD2. Unmatched junction bases numbered 5, after V lost 4 bases and J lost 10 bases. CDR1 is MNHEY, CDR2 SVGEGT, per germline. The CDR3 sequence is 13 residues long. CDR3 sequence (DNA): TGTGCCAGCAGTTGGACTAGCGATCGCGAGCAGTTCTTC. It specifies CASSWTSDREQFF.

This chain joins TRBV30 and TRBJ2-7; possibly TRBD1 for D (5 bases). The germline CDR1 and CDR2 sequences are GTSNPN and SVGIG (reference sequence). This CDR3 is 13 amino acids long. The V gene lost 6 bases and the J gene lost 3 bases, with 15 bases spanning the gap. The CDR3 reads CACTDAGHYEQYF. The CDR3 bases are TGTGCCTGTACAGACGCAGGGCACTACGAGCAGTACTTC.

This chain links TRBV12-3 or TRBV12-4 with TRBJ2-2; D remains unclear. This CDR3 is built from 13 residues. The CDR3 bases are TGTGCAAGTGGTAGGGTTCACAGCGGGGAGCTGTTTTTT. This sequence encodes CASGRVHSGELFF.

The rearrangement links TRBV6-5 to TRBJ1-2; D unclear. Trimming left V 6 bases short and J 3 bases short, with 8 bases between. The CDR3 length is 12 residues. Germline lookup yields CDR1 MNHEY and CDR2 SVGAGI. Here the CDR3 DNA reads TGTGCCAGCAGGGGTTCCTACTATGGCTACACCTTC. Protein sequence: CASRGSYYGYTF.

The CDR3 DNA follows: TGTGCCAGCAGTTCTCCCGGGGGGGTATCGGGGGATACGCAGTATTTT. Translation: CASSSPGGVSGDTQYF. The gene calls are TRBV28 and TRBJ2-3; 8 nucleotides match TRBD2. V shed 4 bases and J 6 bases; nucleotides not matched to a gene: 12. CDR3 length: 16 amino acids. Germline V CDR1 and CDR2: MDHEN, SYDVKM.

The chain combines TRBV19 with TRBJ1-1; no clear D. In germline, CDR1 is LNHDA, CDR2 SQIVND (reference sequence). This CDR3 contains 13 residues. Trimming pared 7 bases from V and 4 bases from J, leaving 13 bases between. CDR3 in DNA: TGTGCCAGTAATCGGGATGTCGGCACTGAAGCTTTCTTT. Translating gives CASNRDVGTEAFF. The entire variable domain, with the rest obtained from reference TRBV19 and TRBJ1-1, is as follows: DGGITQSPKYLFRKEGQNVTLSCEQNLNHDAMYWYRQDPGQGLRLIYYSQIVNDFQKGDIAEGYSVSREKKESFPLTVTSAQKNPTAFYLCASNRDVGTEAFFGQGTRLTVV.

The chain uses TRBV27 and TRBJ2-5; 9 nucleotides align to TRBD1. CDR1 and CDR2 (germline): MNHEY, SMNVEV (reference sequence). The CDR3 is made up of 13 amino acids. V lost 5 bases, J lost 7 bases, and 5 bases stayed unmatched. CDR3 in DNA: TGTGCCAGCAGTGACAGGGGGGGGGCGACCCAGTACTTC. Its translation: CASSDRGGATQYF.

The chain employs TRBV30 and TRBJ1-5; D is possibly TRBD1 (5 bases). The V and J ends lost 0 bases and 3 bases respectively, with 9 bases between them. The CDR3 has 14 amino acids. Germline V gene sequence: CDR1 GTSNPN, CDR2 SVGIG (reference sequence). The DNA of the CDR3 is TGTGCCTGGAGTGTAGGAGGGGACAATCAGCCCCAGCATTTT. Translating gives CAWSVGGDNQPQHF.

This clone appeared a single time. This rearrangement joins TRBV19 to TRBJ2-3; D possibly matches TRBD1 or TRBD2 (7 bases each). The CDR3 has 17 residues. V dropped 7 bases and J dropped 2 bases, with 22 bases sitting between them. Germline V gene lookup returns CDR1 LNHDA and CDR2 SQIVND (reference sequence). The CDR3 DNA is TGTGCCAGTACCGCCAGGGGGGGCGGATTTGACACAGATACGCAGTATTTT. As protein: CASTARGGGFDTDTQYF.

The chain couples TRBV4-1 to TRBJ2-1; the D gene is possibly TRBD2 (5 bases). The CDR3 contains 14 residues. Germline CDR1 reads MGHRA; CDR2 reads YSYEKL. V dropped 4 bases and J dropped 5 bases, with 12 bases sitting between them. The chain's CDR3 is CASSRGSVDNEQFF. CDR3 nucleotide sequence: TGCGCCAGCAGCCGCGGGTCGGTGGACAATGAGCAGTTCTTC.

The chain recombines TRBV6-5 with TRBJ1-2; 8 nucleotides line up with TRBD1. The CDR3 totals 15 residues. Germline CDR1 and CDR2: MNHEY and SVGAGI. With V trimmed by 7 bases and J by 1 base, 8 bases remained unmatched. The CDR3 coding sequence is TGTGCCAGCATCCCCCGGGACAGGCTTAACTATGGCTACACCTTC. It translates to CASIPRDRLNYGYTF.

This chain joins TRBV11-2 and TRBJ2-2; D ambiguous. This CDR3 has 14 amino acids. Germline V gene data show CDR1 as SGHAT and CDR2 as FQNNGV. The germline V and J ends were trimmed by 5 bases and 4 bases, with 11 bases remaining between them. CDR3 amino acids: CASSPLGPTGELFF. CDR3 DNA: TGTGCCAGCAGCCCCCTCGGCCCCACCGGGGAGCTGTTTTTT.

The V gene is TRBV9, the J gene TRBJ2-4; 7 bases match TRBD2. Trimming at V came to 4 bases and at J to 11 bases, leaving 9 bases not matched to a gene. The germline gives CDR1 SGDLS, CDR2 YYNGEE. The CDR3 extends over 13 amino acids. The CDR3 coding sequence is TGTGCCAGCAGCCCACGAATGGGGGGGGTTCAGTACTTC. Its translation is CASSPRMGGVQYF.

This chain connects TRBV5-1 to TRBJ2-3; 8 nucleotides agree with TRBD2. Germline V gene data show CDR1 as SGHRS and CDR2 as YFSETQ. The CDR3 extends over 13 amino acids. V lost 4 bases and J lost 4; bases outside the gene matches: 2. The CDR3 DNA reads as TGCGCCAGCAGCGACGGGGGGGCAGATACGCAGTATTTT. Translating it yields CASSDGGADTQYF.

The chain uses TRBV6-1 and TRBJ2-1, with D uncertain. This CDR3 contains 18 residues. Per the germline V gene, CDR1 is MNHNS and CDR2 is SASEGT. Trimming pared 2 bases from V and 0 bases from J, leaving 17 bases between. The CDR3 protein is CASSESWGRVTSYNEQFF. The CDR3 coding sequence is TGTGCCAGCAGTGAAAGCTGGGGTAGGGTAACCTCCTACAATGAGCAGTTCTTC.